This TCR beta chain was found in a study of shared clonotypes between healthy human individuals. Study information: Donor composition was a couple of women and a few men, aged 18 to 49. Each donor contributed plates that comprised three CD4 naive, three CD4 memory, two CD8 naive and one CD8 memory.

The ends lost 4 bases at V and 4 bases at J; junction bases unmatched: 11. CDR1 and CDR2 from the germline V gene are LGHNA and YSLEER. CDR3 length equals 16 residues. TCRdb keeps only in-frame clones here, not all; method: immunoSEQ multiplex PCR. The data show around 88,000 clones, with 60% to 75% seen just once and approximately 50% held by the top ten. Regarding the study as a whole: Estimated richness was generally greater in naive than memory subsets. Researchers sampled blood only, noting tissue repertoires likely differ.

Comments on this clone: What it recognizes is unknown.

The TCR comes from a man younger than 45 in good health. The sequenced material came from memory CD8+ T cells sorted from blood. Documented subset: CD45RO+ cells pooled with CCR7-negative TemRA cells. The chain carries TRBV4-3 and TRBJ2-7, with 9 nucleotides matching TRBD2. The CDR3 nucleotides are TGCGCCAGCAGCCTGGAGGGCGGGACTAGCTCTTACGAGCAGTACTTC. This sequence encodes CASSLEGGTSSYEQYF.